These 31 T cell receptor beta chains were sequenced from one sample in a study of shared clonotypes between healthy human individuals. TCRdb keeps only in-frame clones here, not all; method: immunoSEQ multiplex PCR. The sample contains 2 million to 3 million clones, roughly 93% of which appear only once. Sample: naive CD4+ T cells from PBMCs. Subset specified: CD45RA+ positively selected. The receptors were gathered from a man younger than 30 in good health. Some clones in this sample may be carry-over from other donors' samples.

The chain has TRBV5-1 and TRBJ2-7; 10 nucleotides line up with TRBD1. Looked up from germline, CDR1 is SGHRS and CDR2 is YFSETQ. This CDR3 region has 16 residues. Trimming took 0 bases from V and 4 from J; bases not matched to a gene: 7. The CDR3 sequence is CASSLAPGQGPYEQYF. The CDR3 DNA is TGCGCCAGCAGCTTGGCCCCGGGACAGGGGCCGTACGAGCAGTACTTC. The whole variable domain, remainder taken from reference TRBV5-1 and TRBJ2-7, is KAGVTQTPRYLIKTRGQQVTLSCSPISGHRSVSWYQQTPGQGLQFLFEYFSETQRNKGNFPGRFSGRQFSNSRSEMNVSTLELGDSALYLCASSLAPGQGPYEQYFGPGTRLTVT.

This rearrangement joins TRBV2 to TRBJ2-1, with D tentatively TRBD2 (5 bases). V was clipped by 6 bases and J by 0 bases, with 9 bases between them. CDR1 is SNHLY and CDR2 is FYNNEI in the germline V gene. The CDR3 is 14 amino acids. CDR3 DNA sequence: TGTGCCAGCAGAGAGCGGCGCTCCTACAATGAGCAGTTCTTC. It translates to CASRERRSYNEQFF.

The CDR3 protein is CAWTGATNEKLFF. CDR3 nucleotides: TGTGCCTGGACAGGCGCAACTAATGAAAAACTGTTTTTT. This chain joins TRBV30 and TRBJ1-4, with unresolved D. The CDR3 extends over 13 amino acids. V was trimmed by 4 bases and J by 0 bases, leaving 6 bases between them. Germline lookup yields CDR1 GTSNPN and CDR2 SVGIG (reference sequence).

The chain combines TRBV28 with TRBJ2-2, with D maybe TRBD1 (6 bases). Germline values: CDR1 MDHEN, CDR2 SYDVKM. The germline V and J ends were trimmed by 6 bases and 3 bases, with 17 bases remaining between them. The CDR3 spans 16 residues. In DNA form, the CDR3 reads TGTGCCAGCAGCCGGACCGGGCCAGGGGACACCGGGGAGCTGTTTTTT. Protein sequence: CASSRTGPGDTGELFF.

This sequence joins TRBV5-1 and TRBJ2-1; 14 bases match TRBD2. CDR1 SGHRS and CDR2 YFSETQ come from the germline V gene. The ends lost 9 bases at V and 9 bases at J; junction bases unmatched: 8. This CDR3 contains 14 residues. The CDR3 coding sequence is TGCGCCACCACCACTGGACTAGCGGGAGGTGAGCAGTTCTTC. This codes for CATTTGLAGGEQFF.

To note about this clone: Distinct nucleotide sequences in the sample also encode this CDR3. The chain employs TRBV5-1 and TRBJ2-5; D is uncertain. CDR3 length: 15 amino acids. Deletions cut 0 bases from V and 2 bases from J, with 11 bases between. Germline V gene sequence: CDR1 SGHRS, CDR2 YFSETQ. Here the CDR3 DNA reads TGCGCCAGCAGCTTGGGGGCAGCCACTCAAGAGACCCAGTACTTC. This codes for CASSLGAATQETQYF.

V is TRBV5-1 and J is TRBJ1-2, with 7 bases fitting TRBD1. The V segment lost 0 bases and the J segment 4 bases; nucleotides outside the gene matches: 6. Germline V gives CDR1 SGHRS, CDR2 YFSETQ. The CDR3 is 15 amino acids. DNA for the CDR3: TGCGCCAGCAGCTTGGAAGGGGGCAGGGGCTATGGCTACACCTTC. Protein: CASSLEGGRGYGYTF. Full variable domain (outside the CDR3, taken from reference TRBV5-1 and TRBJ1-2): KAGVTQTPRYLIKTRGQQVTLSCSPISGHRSVSWYQQTPGQGLQFLFEYFSETQRNKGNFPGRFSGRQFSNSRSEMNVSTLELGDSALYLCASSLEGGRGYGYTFGSGTRLTVV.

V and J are TRBV5-1 and TRBJ1-2, with D perhaps matching TRBD1 (6 bases). V dropped 0 bases and J dropped 4 bases, with 16 bases sitting between them. The CDR3 is made up of 16 amino acids. Germline assignment: CDR1 SGHRS and CDR2 YFSETQ. This chain's CDR3 is CASSLAGQGNGYGYTF. Written as DNA, the CDR3 is TGCGCCAGCAGCTTGGCCGGGCAGGGGAACGGCTATGGCTACACCTTC.

This clone was seen only a few times. This chain connects TRBV27 to TRBJ1-2, with 7 nucleotides matching TRBD1. The germline CDR1 and CDR2 sequences are MNHEY and SMNVEV (reference sequence). With 6 bases clipped from V and 3 bases from J, the junction kept 7 bases outside the gene matches. The CDR3 is 14 residues long. The CDR3 here is CASRYNRGHYGYTF. CDR3 nucleotides: TGTGCCAGCAGGTACAACAGGGGCCACTATGGCTACACCTTC.

The chain couples TRBV4-1 to TRBJ2-1, with D uncertain. The CDR3 runs to 14 residues. V was trimmed by 8 bases and J by 0 bases, leaving 11 bases between them. Per the germline V gene, CDR1 is MGHRA and CDR2 is YSYEKL. CDR3 region: CASAQLISYNEQFF. In DNA, the CDR3 is TGCGCCAGCGCACAATTAATCTCCTACAATGAGCAGTTCTTC.

This sequence joins TRBV4-1 and TRBJ2-7, with 7 nucleotides matching TRBD1. Germline V gene sequence: CDR1 MGHRA, CDR2 YSYEKL. Trimming at V came to 3 bases and at J to 3 bases, leaving 8 bases not matched to a gene. This CDR3 is 15 amino acids long. The CDR3 loop is CASSHQGQPLYEQYF. The DNA for the CDR3 is TGCGCCAGCAGCCATCAGGGACAGCCCCTCTACGAGCAGTACTTC.

The V call is TRBV27, the J call TRBJ2-3; 7 nucleotides line up with TRBD2. CDR3 size: 20 residues. The trim removed 1 base at V and 4 bases at J, leaving 20 bases unmatched. Per the germline V gene, CDR1 is MNHEY and CDR2 is SMNVEV (reference sequence). The CDR3 DNA follows: TGTGCCAGCAGTTTATTAGGAGTCGTGCAGTTGCGGGAGAACGCAGATACGCAGTATTTT. Translation: CASSLLGVVQLRENADTQYF.

The rearrangement links TRBV9 to TRBJ2-2; no firm D call. Germline CDR1 reads SGDLS; CDR2 reads YYNGEE. V was trimmed by 0 bases and J by 1 base, leaving 10 bases between them. The CDR3 spans 16 residues. This CDR3 is CASSVDPSGNTGELFF. The CDR3 nucleotides are TGTGCCAGCAGCGTAGACCCCTCAGGGAACACCGGGGAGCTGTTTTTT. The variable domain in full, with the rest retrieved from reference TRBV9 and TRBJ2-2, is DSGVTQTPKHLITATGQRVTLRCSPRSGDLSVYWYQQSLDQGLQFLIQYYNGEERAKGNILERFSAQQFPDLHSELNLSSLELGDSALYFCASSVDPSGNTGELFFGEGSRLTVL.

The count of this clone is one. This rearrangement joins TRBV5-1 to TRBJ2-5; weak D call: TRBD1 (6 bases). V lost 4 bases to trimming and J lost 2 bases, with 15 bases between them. CDR1 is SGHRS, CDR2 YFSETQ, per germline. The CDR3 is 15 residues long. CDR3 protein: CASSPPQGLQETQYF. The CDR3 DNA reads TGCGCCAGCAGCCCCCCCCAGGGGTTACAAGAGACCCAGTACTTC.

The rearrangement joins TRBV5-1 to TRBJ2-1; 8 bases are a match to TRBD2. CDR1 SGHRS and CDR2 YFSETQ come from the germline V gene. The CDR3 is 15 residues long. V lost 2 bases to trimming and J lost 6 bases; unmatched junction nucleotides: 7. The CDR3 nucleotides read TGCGCCAGCAGCTTCGGGACTAGGAAAGTCAATGAGCAGTTCTTC. It is translated as CASSFGTRKVNEQFF. The variable domain in full, completed from reference TRBV5-1 and TRBJ2-1, reads KAGVTQTPRYLIKTRGQQVTLSCSPISGHRSVSWYQQTPGQGLQFLFEYFSETQRNKGNFPGRFSGRQFSNSRSEMNVSTLELGDSALYLCASSFGTRKVNEQFFGPGTRLTVL.

The rearrangement uses TRBV7-6 and TRBJ2-2, with 8 bases aligning to TRBD2. The CDR3 contains 18 residues. V dropped 1 base and J dropped 0; count of bases not matched to a gene: 7. Germline lookup yields CDR1 SGHVS and CDR2 FNYEAQ. Here the CDR3 reads CASSLGTSGTTNTGELFF. CDR3 sequence (DNA): TGTGCCAGCAGCTTAGGTACTAGCGGTACCACGAACACCGGGGAGCTGTTTTTT.

The V and J genes are TRBV5-1 and TRBJ2-7, with D unclear. Trimming removed 0 bases at V and 2 bases at J, with 9 bases between. This CDR3 is 14 amino acids long. Germline V CDR1 and CDR2: SGHRS, YFSETQ. The CDR3 DNA sequence: TGCGCCAGCAGCTTGGAGGGCAATGCCTACGAGCAGTACTTC. It specifies CASSLEGNAYEQYF.

The chain has TRBV4-1 and TRBJ2-2; D perhaps matches TRBD2 (5 bases). Per germline, CDR1 MGHRA and CDR2 YSYEKL. CDR3 size: 16 residues. V gave up 0 bases and J gave up 5 bases, with 13 bases separating them. The CDR3 loop reads CASSQDTGSWTGELFF. The CDR3 bases are TGCGCCAGCAGCCAAGACACGGGGAGTTGGACCGGGGAGCTGTTTTTT.

The CDR3 nucleotides are TGCGCCAGCAGCCGGCAGGGGCGGAGCTCCTACAATGAGCAGTTCTTC. Encoded protein: CASSRQGRSSYNEQFF. V is TRBV5-1 and J is TRBJ2-1, with D possibly being TRBD1 (6 bases). This CDR3 comprises 16 residues. CDR1 and CDR2 (germline): SGHRS, YFSETQ. The V gene lost 4 bases and the J gene lost 0 bases, with 14 bases spanning the gap.

The V call is TRBV25-1, the J call TRBJ1-1; D unresolved. Trimming stripped 6 bases from V and 4 bases from J, with 18 bases between. The V gene's germline CDR1 is MGHDK and CDR2 SYGVNS. The CDR3 has 15 residues. The CDR3 sequence is CASSASKGGSTEAFF. The CDR3 coding sequence is TGTGCCAGCAGCGCGTCTAAAGGAGGATCCACTGAAGCTTTCTTT.

The V gene is TRBV28, the J gene TRBJ1-2; D is unresolved. Germline V CDR1 and CDR2: MDHEN, SYDVKM. This CDR3 region has 14 residues. Between the trimmed V and J ends, which lost 3 bases and 0 bases, there was a span of 8 bases. The CDR3 DNA follows: TGTGCCAGCAGTTTGCCGGCCGCTAACTATGGCTACACCTTC. Its protein product is CASSLPAANYGYTF.

The chain is built from TRBV19 and TRBJ2-7; 8 bases agree with TRBD1. Germline CDR1 reads LNHDA; CDR2 reads SQIVND (reference sequence). The CDR3 runs 15 residues. With 2 bases clipped from V and 6 bases from J, the junction kept 9 bases outside the gene matches. The chain's CDR3 is CASSIKRTGSSEQYF. CDR3 DNA sequence: TGTGCCAGTAGTATAAAGAGGACAGGGTCATCCGAGCAGTACTTC.

This chain uses TRBV5-1 with TRBJ2-1; D not certain. The CDR3 runs 16 residues. V lost 0 bases, J lost 0 bases, and 10 bases lay in between. Looked up from germline, CDR1 is SGHRS and CDR2 is YFSETQ. The CDR3 DNA reads TGCGCCAGCAGCTTGGCGCCCGTAAGCTCCTACAATGAGCAGTTCTTC. Its translation is CASSLAPVSSYNEQFF.

V gene TRBV25-1 combines with J gene TRBJ1-4, with unresolved D. V lost 3 bases, J lost 4 bases, and 6 bases lay in between. Germline CDR1 reads MGHDK; CDR2 reads SYGVNS. The CDR3 spans 13 residues. The CDR3 reads CASSEGSNEKLFF. The CDR3, as DNA: TGTGCCAGCAGTGAGGGGAGTAATGAAAAACTGTTTTTT.

V gene TRBV11-1 combines with J gene TRBJ2-1, with 12 positions matching TRBD1. This CDR3 region has 15 residues. V dropped 7 bases and J dropped 6; count of bases not matched to a gene: 7. Germline V gene lookup returns CDR1 SGHAT and CDR2 FQDESV (reference sequence). In DNA, the CDR3 is TGTGCCAGCACCGGGGGACAGGGGGCCTTCAATGAGCAGTTCTTC. Its protein is CASTGGQGAFNEQFF.

The chain links TRBV6-6 to TRBJ2-7; D possibly uses TRBD1 or TRBD2 (5 bases each). V shed 4 bases and J shed 3 bases, with 10 bases lying between them. The length of the CDR3 is 13 residues. Germline CDR1 and CDR2: MNHNY and SVGAGI (reference sequence). The chain's CDR3 is CASSSRDLYEQYF. CDR3 DNA: TGTGCCAGCAGTTCCAGGGACCTCTACGAGCAGTACTTC.

This CDR3 reads CASTLAGVSNYEQYF. In nucleotides, the CDR3 is TGTGCCAGCACCTTAGCGGGAGTTAGTAACTACGAGCAGTACTTC. The rearrangement uses TRBV6-1 and TRBJ2-7, with 9 bases fitting TRBD2. The CDR3 is 15 residues long. Germline-derived CDR1 and CDR2 are MNHNS and SASEGT. Germline trimming cut 7 bases from V and 3 bases from J; bases unmatched to any gene: 10.

This chain uses TRBV11-2 with TRBJ2-1; no reliable D call. The CDR3 is 17 amino acids. Trimming took off 4 bases at V and 0 bases at J, with 16 bases between the two ends. Looked up from germline, CDR1 is SGHAT and CDR2 is FQNNGV. This chain's CDR3 is CASSSLRDKSSYNEQFF. DNA for the CDR3: TGTGCCAGCAGCTCCCTGCGTGATAAGAGCTCCTACAATGAGCAGTTCTTC.

V usage is TRBV29-1 and J usage is TRBJ1-2, with 7 bases fitting TRBD1. The CDR3 loop spans 14 amino acids. CDR1 SQVTM and CDR2 ANQGSEA come from the germline V gene. The J segment lost 4 bases and the V segment lost 4 bases, leaving 9 bases of the junction unmatched. The CDR3 DNA reads TGCAGCGTTGGGTCTGGACAGGCCACCTATGGCTACACCTTC. Translated, it gives CSVGSGQATYGYTF.

CDR3 residues: CASSLLSPGPGLPNEQFF. The CDR3, as DNA: TGTGCCAGCAGCTTATTATCGCCTGGTCCCGGACTTCCCAATGAGCAGTTCTTC. The chain links TRBV7-3 to TRBJ2-1; a weak D match, TRBD2 (5 bases). V lost 2 bases and J 6 bases, leaving 23 bases between the germline ends. The CDR3 extends over 18 amino acids. Germline CDR1 SGHTA, CDR2 FQGTGA. Full variable domain (outside the CDR3, taken from reference TRBV7-3 and TRBJ2-1): GAGVSQTPSNKVTEKGKYVELRCDPISGHTALYWYRQSLGQGPEFLIYFQGTGAADDSGLPNDRFFAVRPEGSVSTLKIQRTERGDSAVYLCASSLLSPGPGLPNEQFFGPGTRLTVL.

The chain combines TRBV18 with TRBJ1-2; TRBD1 aligns across 8 bases. CDR3 length: 13 residues. The V segment lost 6 bases and the J segment 8 bases; nucleotides outside the gene matches: 8. Germline V gene data show CDR1 as KGHSH and CDR2 as LQKENI. The CDR3 DNA reads TGTGCCAGCTCTACACAGGGGGTCGACGGCTACACCTTC. This gives the protein CASSTQGVDGYTF.